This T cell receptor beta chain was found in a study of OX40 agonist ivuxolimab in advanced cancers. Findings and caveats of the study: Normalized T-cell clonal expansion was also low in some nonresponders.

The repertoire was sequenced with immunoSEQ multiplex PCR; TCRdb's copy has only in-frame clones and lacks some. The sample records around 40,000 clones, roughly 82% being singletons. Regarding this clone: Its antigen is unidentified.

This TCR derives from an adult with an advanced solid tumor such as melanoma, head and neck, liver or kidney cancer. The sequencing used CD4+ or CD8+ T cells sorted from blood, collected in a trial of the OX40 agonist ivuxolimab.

DNA for the CDR3: TGTGCCAGCAGTGAAGGCCCGGGGGACATTCAGTACTTC. Translated: CASSEGPGDIQYF. The J gene is TRBJ2-4, the V gene TRBV2; a weak D match, TRBD2 (6 bases). CDR3 length: 13 residues. In germline, CDR1 is SNHLY, CDR2 FYNNEI. V dropped 1 base and J dropped 8 bases, with 9 bases sitting between them. Full variable domain (remainder filled in from reference TRBV2 and TRBJ2-4): EPEVTQTPSHQVTQMGQEVILRCVPISNHLYFYWYRQILGQKVEFLVSFYNNEISEKSEIFDDQFSVERPDGSNFTLKIRSTKLEDSAMYFCASSEGPGDIQYFGAGTRLSVL.